The 29 T cell receptor beta chains below all came from one sample that was sequenced in a study of T cell repertoires in cytomegalovirus infection. TCRdb used MiXCR to reprocess the reads, holding one entry per CDR3 protein. The sample includes hundreds of thousands of distinct CDR3 sequences, about 11% of them seen just once. Source material: PBMCs. The receptors originated from a human donor in good health (CMV status not recorded). Some clones in this sample may be carry-over from other donors' samples.

The rearrangement uses TRBV7-2 and TRBJ1-2; possible D gene TRBD1, 6 bases. Between the trimmed V and J ends, which lost 1 base and 7 bases, there was a span of 16 bases. This CDR3 comprises 15 residues. CDR1 and CDR2 (germline): SGHTA, FQGNSA. CDR3 loop: CASSLDAAGEFGYTF. The CDR3 DNA reads TGTGCCAGCAGCTTAGATGCGGCAGGGGAGTTTGGCTACACCTTC.

The chain uses TRBV5-1 and TRBJ1-5, with D perhaps matching TRBD1 (5 bases). This CDR3 comprises 14 residues. V was trimmed by 4 bases and J by 7 bases, leaving 15 bases between them. Germline V CDR1 and CDR2: SGHRS, YFSETQ. CDR3 amino acids: CASSPGTPPQPQHF. In nucleotides, the CDR3 is TGCGCCAGCAGCCCCGGGACCCCACCACAGCCCCAGCATTTT.

Many counts were recorded for this clonotype. The chain is built from TRBV6-2 or TRBV6-3 and TRBJ2-3; no definite D call. Germline V gene sequence: CDR1 MNHEY, CDR2 SVGEGT. The V and J ends lost 0 bases and 6 bases respectively, with 4 bases between them. The CDR3 totals 12 residues. CDR3 nucleotide sequence: TGTGCCAGCAGTTACTCGAGGGATACGCAGTATTTT. Protein: CASSYSRDTQYF.

This clonotype was seen ten or more times. V gene TRBV7-9 combines with J gene TRBJ2-1, with 11 bases matching TRBD2. Germline V CDR1 and CDR2: SEHNR, FQNEAQ (reference sequence). The CDR3 sequence is 16 residues long. V lost 5 bases, J lost 4 bases, and 7 bases stayed unmatched. CDR3 nucleotide sequence: TGTGCCAGCAGCCCGTATTGGACTAGCGGGTACAATGAGCAGTTCTTC. Protein: CASSPYWTSGYNEQFF.

This clonotype was counted at least ten times. The rearrangement links TRBV25-1 to TRBJ1-2; a weak D match, TRBD1 (5 bases). The V gene's germline CDR1 is MGHDK and CDR2 SYGVNS. The CDR3 consists of 14 residues. Trimming took off 1 base at V and 3 bases at J, with 9 bases between the two ends. CDR3 DNA: TGTGCCAGCAGTGAATTGGGGGGTGACTATGGCTACACCTTC. Its protein product is CASSELGGDYGYTF.

This clonotype was counted a few times. The V gene is TRBV11-2, the J gene TRBJ2-5, with no clear D. Trimming removed 3 bases at V and 5 bases at J, with 13 bases between. The CDR3 is 14 amino acids. The germline V gene has CDR1 SGHAT and CDR2 FQNNGV. CDR3 sequence: CASSFPQTGETQYF. The CDR3 nucleotides read TGTGCCAGCAGCTTCCCTCAGACTGGGGAGACCCAGTACTTC.

In this sample, this clonotype turned up many times. This chain's CDR3 is CASAQTENTGELFF. As DNA, the CDR3 is TGCGCCAGCGCCCAGACAGAGAACACCGGGGAGCTGTTTTTT. This chain connects TRBV5-1 to TRBJ2-2; perhaps TRBD1 as D (5 bases). This CDR3 region has 14 residues. Trimming left V 7 bases short and J 1 base short, with 11 bases between. Germline values: CDR1 SGHRS, CDR2 YFSETQ. Complete variable domain (other parts from reference TRBV5-1 and TRBJ2-2): KAGVTQTPRYLIKTRGQQVTLSCSPISGHRSVSWYQQTPGQGLQFLFEYFSETQRNKGNFPGRFSGRQFSNSRSEMNVSTLELGDSALYLCASAQTENTGELFFGEGSRLTVL.

This chain links TRBV2 with TRBJ2-4; D possibly corresponds to TRBD1 (5 bases). Trimming left V 3 bases short and J 8 bases short, with 14 bases between. Germline CDR1 reads SNHLY; CDR2 reads FYNNEI. CDR3 size: 14 residues. The CDR3 loop reads CASSDRFLGDIQYF. DNA of the CDR3: TGTGCCAGCAGTGACCGGTTCCTAGGGGACATTCAGTACTTC. Complete variable domain (other parts from reference TRBV2 and TRBJ2-4): EPEVTQTPSHQVTQMGQEVILRCVPISNHLYFYWYRQILGQKVEFLVSFYNNEISEKSEIFDDQFSVERPDGSNFTLKIRSTKLEDSAMYFCASSDRFLGDIQYFGAGTRLSVL.

A word on this clonotype: An end of the junction differs from the germline gene, which may be a read error. This chain links TRBV20-1 with TRBJ1-3; D not resolved. Germline values: CDR1 DFQATT, CDR2 SNEGSKA (reference sequence). The CDR3 is 13 amino acids. This CDR3 is CSTSSRAGNTIYF. Here the CDR3 DNA reads TGCAGTACCTCCTCAAGGGCTGGTAACACCATATATTTT.

This clonotype was recorded at least ten times. The V and J genes are TRBV28 and TRBJ2-1; TRBD1 matches 7 bases. Trimming at V came to 11 bases and at J to 4 bases, leaving 11 bases not matched to a gene. The CDR3 sequence is 14 residues long. Germline lookup yields CDR1 MDHEN and CDR2 SYDVKM. This CDR3 is CASKGTQGYNEQFF. For the CDR3, the DNA is TGTGCCTCCAAAGGAACACAGGGGTACAATGAGCAGTTCTTC.

This clonotype appeared many times. The gene calls are TRBV6-1 and TRBJ1-5, with D unresolved. Germline assignment: CDR1 MNHNS and CDR2 SASEGT. The V and J ends lost 2 bases and 5 bases respectively, with 7 bases between them. This CDR3 comprises 13 residues. The CDR3 sequence is CASSEREHQPQHF. In DNA form, the CDR3 reads TGTGCCAGCAGTGAAAGGGAGCATCAGCCCCAGCATTTT.

This clonotype was seen many times. The chain is built from TRBV11-2 and TRBJ1-2, with 7 bases identical to TRBD1. The CDR3 runs to 14 residues. The germline V gene has CDR1 SGHAT and CDR2 FQNNGV. V lost 5 bases and J lost 7; bases outside the gene matches: 10. CDR3 DNA: TGTGCCAGCAGCCGATCTACAGGGGTGGCTGGCTACACCTTC. It codes for CASSRSTGVAGYTF.

This clonotype has at least ten counts. The genes are TRBV12-3 or TRBV12-4 and TRBJ1-1, with a weak D call TRBD1 (5 bases). This CDR3 is built from 15 residues. V dropped 5 bases and J dropped 2 bases, with 15 bases sitting between them. The CDR3 DNA follows: TGTGCCAGCAGTCCCCCCCAGGGTTTTAACACTGAAGCTTTCTTT. Residues: CASSPPQGFNTEAFF.

Of note for this clonotype: A much larger clone lies one base from this, so it may be a read error. V and J are TRBV5-5 and TRBJ2-1, with TRBD1 matching 8 bases. The junction had 3 bases not matched to a gene; V was cut back by 4 bases and J by 6 bases. Germline V gene lookup returns CDR1 SGHKS and CDR2 YYEKEE (reference sequence). The CDR3 consists of 13 residues. The CDR3 coding sequence is TGTGCCAGCAGCGTACAGGGGGTCAATGAGCAGTTCTTC. Amino acids: CASSVQGVNEQFF.

In this sample, this clonotype turned up a few times. The genes are TRBV20-1 and TRBJ1-5; D is perhaps TRBD1 (6 bases). Germline CDR1 reads DFQATT; CDR2 reads SNEGSKA (reference sequence). This CDR3 has 13 residues. V was cut by 6 bases and J by 7 bases, with 16 bases left in between. The CDR3 is CSARIWGAQPQHF. The CDR3 DNA reads TGCAGTGCCAGGATCTGGGGGGCGCAGCCCCAGCATTTT.

This clonotype was found a few times. V is TRBV20-1 and J is TRBJ2-7; TRBD1 might be the D (6 bases). The germline V gene encodes CDR1 DFQATT and CDR2 SNEGSKA (reference sequence). This CDR3 is 11 amino acids long. The CDR3 loop reads CSPGTRYEQYF. CDR3 nucleotide sequence: TGCAGCCCCGGGACAAGATACGAGCAGTACTTC.

This clonotype came up many times. A junction end diverges from the germline sequence, so it may reflect a read error. This chain links TRBV7-8 with TRBJ2-3, with 9 bases fitting TRBD1. Germline CDR1 and CDR2: SGHVS and FQNEAQ. The CDR3 spans 13 residues. The CDR3 DNA reads as TGTGCCAGCAGCTCCCCCACCGGGACAGGGAAGAATTTT. Amino acid sequence: CASSSPTGTGKNF.

Remarks on this clonotype: This could be a read error, since a much larger clone is one nucleotide away. This rearrangement joins TRBV19 to TRBJ2-1; 9 bases are a match to TRBD2. The length of the CDR3 is 16 residues. The V gene end was trimmed by 8 bases and the J gene end by 4 bases; junction bases not matched to a gene: 12. Germline CDR1 and CDR2: LNHDA and SQIVND (reference sequence). The CDR3 DNA is TGTGCCAGTGTGTCCGGCGGGGGGGGACGGTACAATGAGCAGTTCTTC. Translating it yields CASVSGGGGRYNEQFF.

The V gene is TRBV29-1, the J gene TRBJ2-7, with 8 positions matching TRBD2. The CDR3 totals 12 residues. V lost 4 bases and J lost 3; bases outside the gene matches: 2. CDR1 is SQVTM and CDR2 is ANQGSEA in the germline V gene. This CDR3 is CSVVAGRYEQYF. DNA of the CDR3: TGCAGCGTTGTAGCGGGACGCTACGAGCAGTACTTC.

This clonotype was counted at least ten times. V and J are TRBV19 and TRBJ1-1; D perhaps matches TRBD1 (6 bases). Trimming stripped 6 bases from V and 5 bases from J, with 19 bases between. This CDR3 is built from 15 residues. The germline CDR1 and CDR2 sequences are LNHDA and SQIVND (reference sequence). The DNA for the CDR3 is TGTGCCAGTAGCCGCGAACATACTCAGGGGACTGAAGCTTTCTTT. This sequence encodes CASSREHTQGTEAFF.

This clonotype was seen repeatedly, ten times or more. This sequence joins TRBV4-1 and TRBJ2-1, with a possible D match to TRBD1 (6 bases). CDR1 MGHRA and CDR2 YSYEKL come from the germline V gene. CDR3 size: 12 residues. V was shortened by 1 base and J by 9 bases, with 7 bases between the two germline ends. The DNA of the CDR3 is TGCGCCAGCAGCCAAGTCAGGGGTGAGCAGTTCTTC. Translated: CASSQVRGEQFF.

This clonotype appeared many times. J is TRBJ1-2 and V is TRBV27, with D perhaps matching TRBD1 (5 bases). Germline CDR1 MNHEY, CDR2 SMNVEV (reference sequence). Trimming stripped 10 bases from V and 2 bases from J, with 14 bases between. The CDR3 spans 13 residues. CDR3 sequence reads: CAISGTGNYGYTF. The CDR3 region has the DNA TGTGCCATCTCGGGGACTGGGAACTATGGCTACACCTTC.

The chain is built from TRBV11-2 and TRBJ2-5, with 8 bases aligning to TRBD1. The germline CDR1 and CDR2 sequences are SGHAT and FQNNGV. Trimming took 3 bases from V and 4 from J; bases not matched to a gene: 4. The CDR3 extends over 14 amino acids. CDR3 sequence reads: CASSFADRGETQYF. The CDR3 coding sequence is TGTGCCAGCAGCTTCGCAGACAGGGGAGAGACCCAGTACTTC.

This clonotype has a count of ten or more. The V and J genes are TRBV12-3 or TRBV12-4 and TRBJ1-1, with D unclear. Trimming cost V 0 bases and J 3 bases, with 2 bases left between them. The CDR3 length is 12 residues. CDR3 sequence reads: CASSLAYTEAFF. CDR3 nucleotide sequence: TGTGCCAGCAGTTTAGCATACACTGAAGCTTTCTTT.

The table lists this clonotype with many counts. The rearrangement joins TRBV20-1 to TRBJ2-2; D remains unclear. The CDR3 has 15 amino acids. Germline V gene data show CDR1 as DFQATT and CDR2 as SNEGSKA (reference sequence). V dropped 0 bases and J dropped 6 bases, with 14 bases sitting between them. For the CDR3, the DNA is TGCAGTGCTAGAGACAGTTCTGGGCCTCCCGGGGAGCTGTTTTTT. It yields the protein CSARDSSGPPGELFF.

This clonotype was seen ten or more times. The rearrangement joins TRBV7-2 to TRBJ1-2; possible D gene TRBD1, 6 bases. The length of the CDR3 is 14 residues. The V end was cut by 1 base, the J end by 8 bases, with 14 bases between. Germline V CDR1 and CDR2: SGHTA, FQGNSA. This CDR3 is CASSLGTGNNGYTF. In DNA, the CDR3 is TGTGCCAGCAGCTTAGGAACAGGGAATAACGGCTACACCTTC.

This clonotype was seen repeatedly, ten times or more. The gene calls are TRBV19 and TRBJ1-1, with D possibly matching TRBD1 (5 bases). V shed 3 bases and J shed 0 bases, with 8 bases lying between them. CDR3 size: 14 residues. The germline V gene encodes CDR1 LNHDA and CDR2 SQIVND (reference sequence). For the CDR3, the DNA is TGTGCCAGTAGTATCGGCAGGGTGAACACTGAAGCTTTCTTT. This sequence encodes CASSIGRVNTEAFF.

This clonotype was observed many times. The chain couples TRBV20-1 to TRBJ1-3; the D gene is possibly TRBD1 (5 bases). The CDR3 extends over 14 amino acids. V was cut by 0 bases and J by 7 bases, with 13 bases left in between. The germline V gene encodes CDR1 DFQATT and CDR2 SNEGSKA (reference sequence). CDR3 sequence: CSARDIARDNTIYF. CDR3 nucleotides: TGCAGTGCTAGAGACATCGCCAGGGACAACACCATATATTTT.

This clonotype showed up many times. This rearrangement joins TRBV4-2 to TRBJ1-5; 8 nucleotides align to TRBD1. The V gene's germline CDR1 is LGHNA and CDR2 YNFKEQ. The V and J ends lost 1 base and 6 bases, in that order; junction bases with no gene match: 8. This CDR3 spans 16 amino acids. In DNA, the CDR3 is TGTGCCAGCAGCCAAGCCTCAGGGGGCGGAGGTCAGCCCCAGCATTTT. Protein sequence: CASSQASGGGGQPQHF.